These T cell receptor beta chains were read from a single sample in a study of shared clonotypes between healthy human individuals. Here immunoSEQ multiplex PCR was the method, and the copy in TCRdb shows in-frame clones only, minus some. The table lists about 490,000 clones, roughly 85% of them singletons. Sequencing was done on a sample of PBMCs. The receptors were sampled from a woman between 35 and 50 years old in good health. Some clones in this sample may be carry-over from other donors' samples. Both conserved end residues are part of each CDR3.

v_call,j_call,cdr3_aa
TRBV2,TRBJ2-1,CASSEYPVGSGRAKEQFF
TRBV9,TRBJ2-5,CASSVSLSQPETQYF
TRBV11-2,TRBJ1-1,CASSLIGRADEAFF
TRBV18,TRBJ1-2,CASSPPGRISYGYTF
TRBV10-2,TRBJ1-1,CASRFNLEGTEAFF
TRBV6-1,TRBJ2-3,CASSGSGASPGGTDTQYF
TRBV2,TRBJ2-7,CASSVGNSYEQYF
TRBV2,TRBJ2-5,CASYQTGLETQYF
TRBV7-8,TRBJ2-7,CASSLSPVGEQYF
TRBV5-1,TRBJ2-3,CASSPRATPHTDTQYF
TRBV5-6,TRBJ2-1,CASSFQGLAYRYEQFF
TRBV6-1,TRBJ1-5,CASRIQGMGSQPQHF
TRBV5-1,TRBJ2-7,CASSPGAGSSYEQYF
TRBV5-1,TRBJ2-7,CASRLNRGGYEQYF
TRBV10-3,TRBJ1-1,CAISDAGENTEAFF
TRBV7-8,TRBJ1-1,CASSLEGGTGAFF
TRBV7-2,TRBJ2-7,CASSQDSYEQYF
TRBV7-9,TRBJ2-3,CASSSGRADTQYF
TRBV5-1,TRBJ2-5,CASSSVLGARTQYF
TRBV4-1,TRBJ1-1,CASSRMAGLTEAFF
TRBV18,TRBJ1-1,CASSPRIRGWDTSQEGNTEAFF
TRBV2,TRBJ2-5,CASSLELQETQYF
TRBV12-5,TRBJ2-5,CASGLADRETQYF
TRBV5-1,TRBJ1-2,CASSSQGNYGYTF
TRBV28,TRBJ2-1,CASNPPGQRYNEQFF
TRBV7-9,TRBJ2-1,CASGVGDRSSEQFF
TRBV2,TRBJ2-7,CASNLRVSSSYEQYF
TRBV30,TRBJ2-6,CAWSYWRVSSGANVLTF
TRBV6-1,TRBJ2-7,CASTGFYNNEQYF
TRBV9,TRBJ2-1,CASSRVYNEQFF
TRBV25-1,TRBJ1-2,CASRPRQALNYGYTF
TRBV19,TRBJ1-3,CASSTRTSAVRGNTIYF
TRBV6-1,TRBJ2-7,CASSEEEGAHVEQYF
TRBV11-2,TRBJ1-1,CASSLDRGYEAFF
TRBV5-4,TRBJ2-5,CASSLDLGYQETQYF
TRBV5-1,TRBJ2-1,CASSQTGGRTYNEQFF
TRBV6-6,TRBJ2-1,CASSDRTYNEQFF